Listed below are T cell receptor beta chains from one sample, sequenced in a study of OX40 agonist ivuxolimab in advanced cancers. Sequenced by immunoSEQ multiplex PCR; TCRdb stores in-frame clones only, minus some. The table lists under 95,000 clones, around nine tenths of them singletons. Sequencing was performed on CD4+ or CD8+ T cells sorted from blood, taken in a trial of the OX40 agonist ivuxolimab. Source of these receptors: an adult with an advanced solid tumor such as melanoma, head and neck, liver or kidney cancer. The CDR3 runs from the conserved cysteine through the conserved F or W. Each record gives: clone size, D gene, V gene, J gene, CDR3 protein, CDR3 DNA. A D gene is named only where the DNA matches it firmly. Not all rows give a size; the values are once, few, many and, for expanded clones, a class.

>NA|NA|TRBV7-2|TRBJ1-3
CASSYAPTGGSGNTIYF
TGTGCCAGCAGCTATGCCCCGACTGGGGGTTCTGGAAACACCATATATTTT
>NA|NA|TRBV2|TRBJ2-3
CASSGPTILGDTQYF
TGTGCCAGCAGTGGGCCAACAATCCTCGGGGATACGCAGTATTTT
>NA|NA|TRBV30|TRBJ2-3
CAWGDPRGQYF
TGTGCCTGGGGGGACCCACGCGGGCAGTATTTT
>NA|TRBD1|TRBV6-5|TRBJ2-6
CASSGTVGANVLTF
TGTGCCAGCAGTGGGACAGTTGGGGCCAACGTCCTGACTTTC
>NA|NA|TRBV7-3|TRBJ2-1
CASSPQVNSHEQFF
TGTGCCAGCAGCCCCCAGGTTAACAGTCATGAGCAGTTCTTC
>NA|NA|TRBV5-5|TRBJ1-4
CASSLLVGVGTEKLFF
TGTGCCAGCAGCTTGTTGGTGGGGGTAGGGACCGAAAAACTGTTTTTT
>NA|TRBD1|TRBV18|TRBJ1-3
CASSPSTGGASGNTIYF
TGTGCCAGCTCACCTTCTACAGGGGGCGCGTCTGGAAACACCATATATTTT
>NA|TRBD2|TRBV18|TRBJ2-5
CASSQQTSGETQYF
TGTGCCAGCTCACAACAAACTAGCGGGGAGACCCAGTACTTC
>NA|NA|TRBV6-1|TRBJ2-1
CASMPGRGLFYEQFF
TGTGCCAGCATGCCGGGACGGGGACTTTTCTATGAGCAGTTCTTC
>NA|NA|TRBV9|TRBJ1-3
CASSVGTDPFTGNTIYF
TGTGCCAGCAGCGTAGGGACCGATCCATTTACTGGAAACACCATATATTTT
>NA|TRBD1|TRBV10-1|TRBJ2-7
CASSGDRAPYEQYF
TGCGCCAGCAGTGGTGACAGGGCTCCCTACGAGCAGTACTTC
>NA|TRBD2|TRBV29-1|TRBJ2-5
CSVRVAGGPGETQYF
TGCAGCGTTCGCGTAGCGGGGGGGCCCGGAGAGACCCAGTACTTC
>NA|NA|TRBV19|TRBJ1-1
CASNKNSAGTEAFF
TGTGCCAGTAATAAGAACAGCGCGGGCACTGAAGCTTTCTTT
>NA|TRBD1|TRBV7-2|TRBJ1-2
CASSLAKQGFPYGYTF
TGTGCCAGCAGCTTAGCGAAACAGGGGTTCCCTTATGGCTACACCTTC
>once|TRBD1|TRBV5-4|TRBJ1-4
CASSKGQGAARDEKLFF
TGTGCCAGCAGCAAAGGACAGGGGGCGGCTCGTGATGAAAAACTGTTTTTT
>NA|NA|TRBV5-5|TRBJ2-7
CASSYGYEQYF
TGTGCCAGCAGCTACGGCTACGAGCAGTACTTC
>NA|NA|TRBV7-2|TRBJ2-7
CASSLVAEREQYF
TGTGCCAGCAGCTTAGTCGCCGAACGGGAGCAGTACTTC
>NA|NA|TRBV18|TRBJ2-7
CASSPGSMSSYEQYF
TGTGCCAGCTCACCAGGATCTATGAGCTCCTACGAGCAGTACTTC
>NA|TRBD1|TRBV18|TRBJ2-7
CASSLTDRIYEQYF
TGTGCCAGCTCACTCACGGACAGGATTTACGAGCAGTACTTC
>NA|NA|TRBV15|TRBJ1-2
CATSRDLLGARRENYGYTF
TGTGCCACCAGCAGAGATCTGCTGGGGGCGAGGCGGGAAAACTATGGCTACACCTTC
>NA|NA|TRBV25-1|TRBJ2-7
CASMVGSEQYF
TGTGCCAGCATGGTGGGGTCCGAGCAGTACTTC
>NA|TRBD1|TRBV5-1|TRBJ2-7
CASSVGTGAYEQYF
TGCGCCAGCAGCGTCGGGACAGGGGCATACGAGCAGTACTTC
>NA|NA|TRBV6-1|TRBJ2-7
CASSWGYEQYF
TGTGCCAGCAGTTGGGGTTACGAGCAGTACTTC
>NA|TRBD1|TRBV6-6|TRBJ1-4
CASRATGVEKLFF
TGTGCCAGCAGAGCGACAGGGGTTGAAAAACTGTTTTTT
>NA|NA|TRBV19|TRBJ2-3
CASSGTPSTDTQYF
TGTGCCAGTAGTGGGACCCCTAGCACAGATACGCAGTATTTT
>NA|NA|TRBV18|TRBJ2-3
CASSRDRFSTDTQYF
TGTGCCAGCTCGCGGGACCGATTTAGCACAGATACGCAGTATTTT
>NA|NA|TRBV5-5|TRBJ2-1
CASSPDGHNEQFF
TGTGCCAGCAGCCCGGACGGACACAATGAGCAGTTCTTC
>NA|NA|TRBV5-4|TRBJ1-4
CASSFGGYGEKLFF
TGTGCCAGCAGCTTCGGGGGTTACGGAGAAAAACTGTTTTTT
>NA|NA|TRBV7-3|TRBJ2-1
CASSKDPLGEQFF
TGTGCCAGCAGCAAGGACCCTTTGGGTGAGCAGTTCTTC
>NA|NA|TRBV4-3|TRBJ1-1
CASSQDPGQLTEAFF
TGCGCCAGCAGCCAAGATCCAGGACAGCTCACTGAAGCTTTCTTT
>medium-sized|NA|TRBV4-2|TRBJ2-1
CASSQVSSSGSEQFF
TGTGCCAGCAGCCAAGTAAGTAGTTCGGGTAGCGAGCAGTTCTTC
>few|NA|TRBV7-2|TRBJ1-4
CASSVQPSGEKLFF
TGTGCCAGCAGCGTTCAGCCCTCGGGGGAAAAACTGTTTTTT
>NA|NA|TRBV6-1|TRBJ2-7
CASSEDWDISYEQYF
TGTGCCAGCAGTGAAGACTGGGACATATCCTACGAGCAGTACTTC
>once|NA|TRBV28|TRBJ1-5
CASSLAQLDQPQHF
TGTGCCAGCAGTTTGGCGCAGCTAGATCAGCCCCAGCATTTT
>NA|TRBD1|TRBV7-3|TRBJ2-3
CASSPRTGEVDTQYF
TGTGCCAGCAGCCCCCGGACAGGGGAGGTAGATACGCAGTATTTT
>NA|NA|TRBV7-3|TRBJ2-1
CASSWGTYNEQFF
TGTGCCAGCAGCTGGGGGACCTACAATGAGCAGTTCTTC
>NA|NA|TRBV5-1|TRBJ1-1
CASSLSGMNTEAFF
TGCGCCAGCAGCTTGTCAGGCATGAACACTGAAGCTTTCTTT
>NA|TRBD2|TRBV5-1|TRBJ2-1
CASSPLRTSGGNEQFF
TGCGCCAGCAGCCCCCTTCGGACTAGCGGGGGCAATGAGCAGTTCTTC
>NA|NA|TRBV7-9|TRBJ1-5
CASSLQGNNQPQHF
TGTGCCAGCAGCTTGCAGGGAAACAATCAGCCCCAGCATTTT
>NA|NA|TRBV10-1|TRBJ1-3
CASPVGSRLSSGNTIYF
TGCGCCAGCCCCGTCGGAAGCAGGCTGAGCTCTGGAAACACCATATATTTT
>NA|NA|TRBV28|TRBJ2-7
CASLGQGASGGTPYEQYF
TGTGCCTCTTTGGGACAGGGCGCCAGCGGGGGGACCCCCTACGAGCAGTACTTC
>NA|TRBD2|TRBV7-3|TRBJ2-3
CASSRLAAPSTDTQYF
TGTGCCAGCAGCCGGCTAGCGGCGCCTAGCACAGATACGCAGTATTTT
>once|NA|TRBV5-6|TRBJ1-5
CASSFPFERPNQPQHF
TGTGCCAGCAGCTTCCCCTTTGAACGGCCGAATCAGCCCCAGCATTTT
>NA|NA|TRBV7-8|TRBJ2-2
CASSSGLANTGELFF
TGTGCCAGCAGCTCGGGACTTGCGAACACCGGGGAGCTGTTTTTT
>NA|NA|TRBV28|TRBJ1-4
CASSLFRDGEKLFF
TGTGCCAGCAGTTTGTTCAGGGACGGTGAAAAACTGTTTTTT
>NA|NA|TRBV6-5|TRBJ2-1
CASSYTQSSYNEQFF
TGTGCCAGCAGTTACACCCAGAGCTCCTACAATGAGCAGTTCTTC
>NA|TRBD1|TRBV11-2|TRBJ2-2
CASSSGQGNTGELFF
TGTGCCAGCAGCTCGGGACAGGGAAACACCGGGGAGCTGTTTTTT
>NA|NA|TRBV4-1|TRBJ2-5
CASSPGLPETQYF
TGCGCCAGCAGCCCCGGACTGCCCGAGACCCAGTACTTC
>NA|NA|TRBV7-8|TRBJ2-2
CASRRSNTGELFF
TGTGCCAGCAGGCGGTCGAACACCGGGGAGCTGTTTTTT
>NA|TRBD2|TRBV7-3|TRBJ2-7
CASSISGYYEQYF
TGTGCCAGCAGCATTAGCGGGTACTACGAGCAGTACTTC
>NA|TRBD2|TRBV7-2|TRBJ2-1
CASSPEGTSGGNEQFF
TGTGCCAGCAGCCCAGAGGGGACTAGCGGGGGAAATGAGCAGTTCTTC
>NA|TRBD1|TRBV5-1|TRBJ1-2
CASSLGGGEYGYTF
TGCGCCAGCAGCTTAGGAGGGGGCGAGTATGGCTACACCTTC
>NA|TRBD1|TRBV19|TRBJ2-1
CASSYRGSNEQFF
TGTGCCAGTAGCTACAGGGGAAGCAATGAGCAGTTCTTC
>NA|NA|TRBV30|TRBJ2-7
CAWSVYRRENEQYF
TGTGCCTGGAGTGTGTATCGGCGAGAGAACGAGCAGTACTTC
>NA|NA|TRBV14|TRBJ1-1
CASSLSGILNTEAFF
TGTGCCAGCAGCCTTAGCGGGATTCTGAACACTGAAGCTTTCTTT
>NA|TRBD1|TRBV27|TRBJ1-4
CASSLQGGSEKLFF
TGTGCCAGCAGCCTACAGGGGGGAAGCGAAAAACTGTTTTTT
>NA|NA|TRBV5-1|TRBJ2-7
CASSLGTGAGYEQYF
TGCGCCAGCAGCTTGGGTACGGGAGCGGGCTACGAGCAGTACTTC
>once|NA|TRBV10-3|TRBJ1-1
CAISEGGGTEAFF
TGTGCCATCAGTGAAGGGGGGGGCACTGAAGCTTTCTTT